The next 7 T cell receptor beta chains were all read from a single sample in a study of shared clonotypes between healthy human individuals. TCRdb's table, derived via immunoSEQ multiplex PCR, lists solely in-frame clones and lacks some. The repertoire has hundreds of thousands of clones, less than 80% of them found once; the top ten carry 1.8%. The specimen was memory CD4+ T cells sorted from blood. Subset specified: CD45RA-negative fraction. These receptors originate from a woman under 40 in good health.

The gene calls are TRBV4-1 and TRBJ2-5; D unresolved. Germline assignment: CDR1 MGHRA and CDR2 YSYEKL. Trimming shortened V by 4 bases and J by 4 bases, and 7 bases separated the two germline ends. The CDR3 loop spans 12 amino acids. DNA for the CDR3: TGCGCCAGCAGCCGACCCGCAGAGACCCAGTACTTC. It codes for CASSRPAETQYF.

This clone was seen only once. The chain is built from TRBV30 and TRBJ2-7; the D is unclear. The V gene lost 0 bases and the J gene lost 5 bases, with 5 bases spanning the gap. This CDR3 has 11 residues. Per germline, CDR1 GTSNPN and CDR2 SVGIG (reference sequence). As DNA, the CDR3 is TGTGCCTGGAGTGTCATTGACGAGCAGTACTTC. This gives the protein CAWSVIDEQYF.

The gene calls are TRBV2 and TRBJ2-7, with 11 bases identical to TRBD1. With 6 bases clipped from V and 4 bases from J, the junction kept 5 bases outside the gene matches. The germline V gene has CDR1 SNHLY and CDR2 FYNNEI. This CDR3 comprises 14 residues. Written as DNA, the CDR3 is TGTGCCAGCAGGACGGACAGGGGGCAATACGAGCAGTACTTC. Protein: CASRTDRGQYEQYF.

This chain links TRBV5-1 with TRBJ2-7, with TRBD2 matching over 15 bases. This CDR3 region has 19 residues. From germline, CDR1 is SGHRS and CDR2 YFSETQ. Losses at the gene ends were 0 bases for V and 0 bases for J; bases not matched to a gene: 7. This CDR3 is CASSLAPGLAGGGSYEQYF. As DNA, the CDR3 is TGCGCCAGCAGCTTGGCACCGGGACTAGCGGGAGGTGGCTCCTACGAGCAGTACTTC.

J is TRBJ2-7 and V is TRBV27; 10 bases match TRBD2. The CDR3 length is 15 residues. CDR1 is MNHEY, CDR2 SMNVEV, per germline (reference sequence). V dropped 1 base and J dropped 5; count of bases not matched to a gene: 5. DNA for the CDR3: TGTGCCAGCAGTTTATACCTAGCGGGAGCTCACGAGCAGTACTTC. This translates into CASSLYLAGAHEQYF.

The chain combines TRBV19 with TRBJ1-5, with TRBD1 matching over 8 bases. With V trimmed by 2 bases and J by 6 bases, 3 bases remained unmatched. The CDR3 loop spans 14 amino acids. Germline CDR1 LNHDA, CDR2 SQIVND (reference sequence). CDR3 sequence reads: CASSITGGGQPQHF. The CDR3 DNA reads as TGTGCCAGTAGTATAACAGGGGGTGGTCAGCCCCAGCATTTT. Drawing the rest from reference TRBV19 and TRBJ1-5, the complete variable domain is DGGITQSPKYLFRKEGQNVTLSCEQNLNHDAMYWYRQDPGQGLRLIYYSQIVNDFQKGDIAEGYSVSREKKESFPLTVTSAQKNPTAFYLCASSITGGGQPQHFGDGTRLSIL.

The V gene is TRBV2, the J gene TRBJ2-3; D may be TRBD1 (5 bases). Germline loops: CDR1 SNHLY, CDR2 FYNNEI. V was clipped by 4 bases and J by 6 bases, with 14 bases between them. The CDR3 is 14 amino acids. The CDR3 DNA is TGTGCCAGCAGTGTAGGCCAGGGCCCCGATACGCAGTATTTT. It encodes CASSVGQGPDTQYF.